The 30 T cell receptor beta chains in this list originate from one sample, sequenced in a study of cytomegalovirus exposure and HLA in healthy donors. Profiling relied on immunoSEQ multiplex PCR, and the TCRdb table lists in-frame clones only, not all of them. Seen here are approximately 270,000 clones, 70% to 90% observed once, and the top ten hold 0.9% to 1.1%. Sequencing was carried out using PBMCs. The receptors stem from a young woman in good health and CMV-seronegative.

The CDR3 loop reads CASSSEGGGTDTQYF. CDR3 DNA sequence: TGTGCCAGCAGTTCGGAGGGAGGGGGCACAGATACGCAGTATTTT. The J gene is TRBJ2-3, the V gene TRBV27, with 7 nucleotides matching TRBD2. The trim removed 4 bases at V and 1 base at J, leaving 5 bases unmatched. This CDR3 contains 15 residues. Germline V CDR1 and CDR2: MNHEY, SMNVEV (reference sequence).

The J gene is TRBJ2-7, the V gene TRBV2, with TRBD1 matching over 7 bases. This CDR3 has 15 amino acids. Germline CDR1 is SNHLY and CDR2 is FYNNEI. Trimming at V came to 7 bases and at J to 3 bases, leaving 12 bases not matched to a gene. CDR3 loop: CASNRHQDRLYEQYF. The DNA of the CDR3 is TGTGCCAGCAACCGACACCAGGACAGGCTCTACGAGCAGTACTTC.

V and J are TRBV30 and TRBJ2-7; 15 nucleotides agree with TRBD2. V trimming: 0 bases; J trimming: 9 bases; junction bases outside the gene matches: 6. Germline loops: CDR1 GTSNPN, CDR2 SVGIG (reference sequence). The CDR3 contains 15 residues. The CDR3 nucleotides are TGTGCCTGGAGTGTATCTCCGGGACTAGCGGGAGGGCAGTACTTC. Translating it yields CAWSVSPGLAGGQYF.

The J gene is TRBJ2-1, the V gene TRBV7-9, with 15 nucleotides matching TRBD2. Losses at the gene ends were 0 bases for V and 2 bases for J; bases not matched to a gene: 5. Germline CDR1 reads SEHNR; CDR2 reads FQNEAQ (reference sequence). This CDR3 is 19 amino acids long. The DNA of the CDR3 is TGTGCCAGCAGCTTAGCAGGACTAGCGGGAGGGCCCCCCTACAATGAGCAGTTCTTC. This codes for CASSLAGLAGGPPYNEQFF. Filled out from reference TRBV7-9 and TRBJ2-1, the complete variable domain reads DTGVSQNPRHKITKRGQNVTFRCDPISEHNRLYWYRQTLGQGPEFLTYFQNEAQLEKSRLLSDRFSAERPKGSFSTLEIQRTEQGDSAMYLCASSLAGLAGGPPYNEQFFGPGTRLTVL.

V is TRBV4-1 and J is TRBJ1-2, with 7 bases fitting TRBD1. The CDR3 is 15 residues long. Germline CDR1 is MGHRA and CDR2 is YSYEKL. With V trimmed by 2 bases and J by 4 bases, 7 bases remained unmatched. CDR3 nucleotides: TGCGCCAGCAGCCAACCGGGACAGCTTCTCTATGGCTACACCTTC. It codes for CASSQPGQLLYGYTF.

The CDR3 loop reads CASSRQGANTGELFF. Here the CDR3 DNA reads TGCGCCAGCAGCCGACAGGGCGCGAACACCGGGGAGCTGTTTTTT. The chain carries TRBV4-3 and TRBJ2-2, with 7 nucleotides matching TRBD1. This CDR3 is 15 amino acids long. Germline V CDR1 and CDR2: LGHNA, YSLEER. V lost 4 bases to trimming and J lost 0 bases; unmatched junction nucleotides: 2.

This chain joins TRBV6-1 and TRBJ2-1, with D perhaps matching TRBD1 (5 bases). This CDR3 spans 13 amino acids. V lost 6 bases to trimming and J lost 2 bases, with 8 bases between them. Germline V gives CDR1 MNHNS, CDR2 SASEGT. The chain's CDR3 is CASRQGPYNEQFF. CDR3 bases: TGTGCCAGCAGGCAGGGCCCCTACAATGAGCAGTTCTTC.

This clone was picked up a small number of times. The rearrangement links TRBV10-1 to TRBJ1-4; D unclear. V was clipped by 10 bases and J by 8 bases, with 29 bases between them. The CDR3 is 17 amino acids. In germline, CDR1 is WNHNN, CDR2 SYGVQD (reference sequence). The CDR3 loop is CATIDRERPPENEKLFF. The DNA for the CDR3 is TGCGCCACCATTGACCGGGAGAGGCCGCCTGAGAACGAAAAACTGTTTTTT.

CDR3 sequence: CAIHAGTSSETQYF. The CDR3 DNA follows: TGTGCCATCCACGCCGGGACTAGTAGCGAGACCCAGTACTTC. This chain joins TRBV10-3 and TRBJ2-5, with 8 bases fitting TRBD2. J was trimmed by 5 bases and V by 8 bases; bases with no gene match: 10. Per the germline V gene, CDR1 is ENHRY and CDR2 is SYGVKD. The length of the CDR3 is 14 residues.

This chain joins TRBV19 and TRBJ1-3; the match to TRBD1 covers 7 bases. The length of the CDR3 is 14 residues. V trimming: 4 bases; J trimming: 5 bases; junction bases outside the gene matches: 5. Germline CDR1 is LNHDA and CDR2 is SQIVND (reference sequence). This CDR3 is CASSTMGQRNTIYF. The CDR3 DNA is TGTGCCAGTAGTACCATGGGACAGAGAAACACCATATATTTT.

The chain has TRBV4-1 and TRBJ2-7; TRBD1 is a possible D gene (8 bases). The V gene lost 1 base and the J gene lost 7 bases, with 17 bases spanning the gap. Germline assignment: CDR1 MGHRA and CDR2 YSYEKL. This CDR3 is built from 15 residues. CDR3: CASSQAGGQGLEQYF. The DNA for the CDR3 is TGCGCCAGCAGCCAAGCGGGAGGACAGGGTTTGGAGCAGTACTTC.

CDR3 protein: CASSEDRAREQYF. CDR3 in DNA: TGTGCCAGCAGTGAGGACAGGGCGAGGGAGCAGTACTTC. This chain joins TRBV2 and TRBJ2-7; 8 nucleotides agree with TRBD1. This CDR3 has 13 amino acids. V shed 3 bases, J shed 7 bases, and the junction held 5 bases outside the gene matches. Germline lookup yields CDR1 SNHLY and CDR2 FYNNEI. The full variable domain, with the rest looked up from reference TRBV2 and TRBJ2-7, is EPEVTQTPSHQVTQMGQEVILRCVPISNHLYFYWYRQILGQKVEFLVSFYNNEISEKSEIFDDQFSVERPDGSNFTLKIRSTKLEDSAMYFCASSEDRAREQYFGPGTRLTVT.

The chain carries TRBV11-2 and TRBJ2-1; 12 bases line up with TRBD2. CDR1 is SGHAT and CDR2 is FQNNGV in the germline V gene. The CDR3 is made up of 16 amino acids. V lost 5 bases to trimming and J lost 4 bases; unmatched junction nucleotides: 6. CDR3 residues: CASSPLAGGTYNEQFF. Written as DNA, the CDR3 is TGTGCCAGCAGCCCCCTAGCGGGAGGGACTTACAATGAGCAGTTCTTC.

J is TRBJ1-2 and V is TRBV9; 9 nucleotides line up with TRBD1. V was pared by 3 bases and J by 6 bases, with 6 bases of the junction left unmatched. The length of the CDR3 is 14 residues. Per germline, CDR1 SGDLS and CDR2 YYNGEE. CDR3: CASSGQQGANGYTF. The CDR3 bases are TGTGCCAGCAGCGGACAACAGGGGGCAAATGGCTACACCTTC.

The chain joins TRBV5-3 to TRBJ1-6, with unresolved D. TRBV5-3 is treated as an ORF (open reading frame) with a function not yet certain. This CDR3 has 12 amino acids. Trimming removed 10 bases at V and 8 bases at J, with 13 bases between. CDR3 nucleotide sequence: TGTGCCGGTACAGCTGTGGATTCACCCCTCCACTTT. This gives the protein CAGTAVDSPLHF.

The chain carries TRBV28 and TRBJ1-3; D remains unclear. Looked up from germline, CDR1 is MDHEN and CDR2 is SYDVKM. The CDR3 runs to 16 residues. V lost 2 bases, J lost 2 bases, and 13 bases lay in between. The CDR3 spells CASSLGPGITGNTIYF. The CDR3 coding sequence is TGTGCCAGCAGTTTAGGTCCGGGAATCACTGGAAACACCATATATTTT. The whole variable domain, remainder taken from reference TRBV28 and TRBJ1-3, is DVKVTQSSRYLVKRTGEKVFLECVQDMDHENMFWYRQDPGLGLRLIYFSYDVKMKEKGDIPEGYSVSREKKERFSLILESASTNQTSMYLCASSLGPGITGNTIYFGEGSWLTVV.

V gene TRBV5-6 combines with J gene TRBJ1-2; no definite D call. Germline CDR1 reads SGHDT; CDR2 reads YYEEEE. This CDR3 region has 12 residues. Trimming shortened V by 4 bases and J by 7 bases, and 11 bases separated the two germline ends. The DNA of the CDR3 is TGTGCCAGCAGCCCGCAGGTTTTTGGCTACACCTTC. Amino acids: CASSPQVFGYTF.

The V call is TRBV11-3, the J call TRBJ2-7, with a weak D call TRBD1 (6 bases). Germline V gene sequence: CDR1 SGHNT, CDR2 YENEEA. CDR3 size: 14 residues. V lost 6 bases and J 6 bases, leaving 18 bases between the germline ends. CDR3 protein: CASRKQGFVGEQYF. CDR3 in DNA: TGTGCCAGCAGGAAACAGGGATTTGTTGGCGAGCAGTACTTC.

The rearrangement uses TRBV2 and TRBJ2-7; unclear D gene. V gave up 6 bases and J gave up 3 bases, with 15 bases separating them. The length of the CDR3 is 14 residues. Per germline, CDR1 SNHLY and CDR2 FYNNEI. CDR3 bases: TGTGCCAGCAGCTTAACGGGTTCCCTCTACGAGCAGTACTTC. This gives the protein CASSLTGSLYEQYF. The complete variable domain, with remaining parts taken from reference TRBV2 and TRBJ2-7, reads EPEVTQTPSHQVTQMGQEVILRCVPISNHLYFYWYRQILGQKVEFLVSFYNNEISEKSEIFDDQFSVERPDGSNFTLKIRSTKLEDSAMYFCASSLTGSLYEQYFGPGTRLTVT.

The rearrangement joins TRBV5-8 to TRBJ2-1; 7 nucleotides align to TRBD1. CDR1 and CDR2 from the germline V gene are SGHTS and YDEGEE. With 4 bases clipped from V and 2 bases from J, the junction kept 6 bases outside the gene matches. The CDR3 is made up of 15 amino acids. In nucleotides, the CDR3 is TGTGCCAGCAGCAAAGGACAGGTTACCTACAATGAGCAGTTCTTC. Its protein is CASSKGQVTYNEQFF.

This clone is a singleton in its sample. DNA for the CDR3: TGTGCCACTTCGAGCATGACTGGCTATGGCTACACCTTC. Encoded protein: CATSSMTGYGYTF. The chain links TRBV7-9 to TRBJ1-2; no clear D. V was trimmed by 10 bases and J by 4 bases, leaving 16 bases between them. This CDR3 has 13 amino acids. Germline CDR1 is SEHNR and CDR2 is FQNEAQ (reference sequence).

The chain carries TRBV5-6 and TRBJ1-1; D may be TRBD1 (5 bases). The CDR3 runs to 15 residues. Germline V gene data show CDR1 as SGHDT and CDR2 as YYEEEE. V gave up 2 bases and J gave up 4 bases, with 15 bases separating them. CDR3 nucleotide sequence: TGTGCCAGCAGCTTAACCCCCGGGGGGGGCACTGAAGCTTTCTTT. This encodes CASSLTPGGGTEAFF.

The chain has TRBV5-8 and TRBJ1-2; maybe TRBD1 (5 bases). The CDR3 spans 15 residues. Germline loops: CDR1 SGHTS, CDR2 YDEGEE. V was cut by 4 bases and J by 2 bases, with 15 bases left in between. The chain's CDR3 is CASSKHDRFNYGYTF. In nucleotides, the CDR3 is TGTGCCAGCAGCAAGCACGACAGATTCAACTATGGCTACACCTTC.

The chain links TRBV5-4 to TRBJ1-1, with TRBD1 matching 8 bases. Germline V gene sequence: CDR1 SGHNT, CDR2 YYREEE (reference sequence). The CDR3 covers 16 residues. V shed 4 bases, J shed 4 bases, and the junction held 12 bases outside the gene matches. The CDR3 region is CASSLGQVGQATEAFF. The CDR3 DNA sequence: TGTGCCAGCAGCCTGGGACAGGTCGGCCAGGCCACTGAAGCTTTCTTT. Looking up the rest from reference TRBV5-4 and TRBJ1-1 gives the full variable domain: ETGVTQSPTHLIKTRGQQVTLRCSSQSGHNTVSWYQQALGQGPQFIFQYYREEENGRGNFPPRFSGLQFPNYSSELNVNALELDDSALYLCASSLGQVGQATEAFFGQGTRLTVV.

The rearrangement uses TRBV27 and TRBJ1-1, with D possibly matching TRBD1 (5 bases). V shed 5 bases and J shed 5 bases, with 9 bases lying between them. This CDR3 region has 12 residues. CDR1 is MNHEY, CDR2 SMNVEV, per germline (reference sequence). CDR3 loop: CASSRGGTEAFF. In nucleotides, the CDR3 is TGTGCCAGCAGTCGGGGGGGAACTGAAGCTTTCTTT.

V gene TRBV28 combines with J gene TRBJ1-4; D gene uncertain. CDR3 length equals 15 residues. CDR1 is MDHEN, CDR2 SYDVKM, per germline. Trimming cost V 3 bases and J 2 bases, with 10 bases left between them. As DNA, the CDR3 is TGTGCCAGCAGTTTTAGGTTAGCGACTAATGAAAAACTGTTTTTT. This translates into CASSFRLATNEKLFF.

V and J are TRBV28 and TRBJ2-2, with D perhaps matching TRBD1 (6 bases). Germline V gives CDR1 MDHEN, CDR2 SYDVKM. V lost 7 bases and J lost 6, with 9 bases in between. The CDR3 spans 12 residues. CDR3 sequence (DNA): TGTGCCAGCACACAGGGCTCCGGGGAGCTGTTTTTT. This sequence encodes CASTQGSGELFF.

The chain couples TRBV7-6 to TRBJ2-7; weak D call: TRBD1 (5 bases). Trimming shortened V by 3 bases and J by 7 bases, and 13 bases separated the two germline ends. Looked up from germline, CDR1 is SGHVS and CDR2 is FNYEAQ. This CDR3 has 13 amino acids. CDR3 in amino acids: CASSLGLDREQYF. CDR3 nucleotide sequence: TGTGCCAGCAGCTTGGGGCTGGACCGTGAGCAGTACTTC.

This sequence joins TRBV19 and TRBJ2-3; TRBD1 is a possible D gene (5 bases). CDR1 and CDR2 (germline): LNHDA, SQIVND (reference sequence). V dropped 7 bases and J dropped 2 bases, with 16 bases sitting between them. The CDR3 length is 15 residues. The CDR3 sequence: CASTSRQGSTDTQYF. The CDR3 region has the DNA TGTGCCAGTACAAGTCGCCAGGGCTCCACAGATACGCAGTATTTT. Full variable domain (missing parts from reference TRBV19 and TRBJ2-3): DGGITQSPKYLFRKEGQNVTLSCEQNLNHDAMYWYRQDPGQGLRLIYYSQIVNDFQKGDIAEGYSVSREKKESFPLTVTSAQKNPTAFYLCASTSRQGSTDTQYFGPGTRLTVL.

The J gene is TRBJ1-6, the V gene TRBV7-2, with D possibly TRBD1 on 6 matching bases. This CDR3 comprises 17 residues. Trimming took off 1 base at V and 7 bases at J, with 17 bases between the two ends. In germline, CDR1 is SGHTA, CDR2 FQGNSA. CDR3 DNA sequence: TGTGCCAGCAGCTTAGGTCCGGTCTGGGGGCTAAATTCACCCCTCCACTTT. This translates into CASSLGPVWGLNSPLHF.